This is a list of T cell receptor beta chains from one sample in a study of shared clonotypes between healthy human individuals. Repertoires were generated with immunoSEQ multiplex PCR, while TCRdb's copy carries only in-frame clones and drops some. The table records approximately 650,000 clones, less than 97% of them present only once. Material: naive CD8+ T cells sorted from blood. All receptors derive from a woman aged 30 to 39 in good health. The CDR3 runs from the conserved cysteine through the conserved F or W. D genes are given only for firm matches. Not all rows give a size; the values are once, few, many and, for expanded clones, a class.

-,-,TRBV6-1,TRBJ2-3,CASSGFVRRMLDTQYF,TGTGCCAGCAGTGGCTTCGTAAGGAGGATGTTAGATACGCAGTATTTT
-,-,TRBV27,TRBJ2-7,CASSLSIGVARDIHEQYF,TGTGCCAGCAGTTTATCGATCGGGGTAGCGCGTGATATCCACGAGCAGTACTTC
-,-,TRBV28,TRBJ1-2,CATSQGRGYTF,TGTGCCACCTCACAGGGTCGCGGCTACACCTTC
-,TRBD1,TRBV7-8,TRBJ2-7,CASSFGQAYEQYF,TGTGCCAGCAGCTTCGGACAGGCTTACGAGCAGTACTTC
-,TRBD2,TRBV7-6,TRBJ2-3,CASSHGLAGGSDTQYF,TGTGCCAGCAGCCACGGACTAGCGGGAGGATCAGATACGCAGTATTTT
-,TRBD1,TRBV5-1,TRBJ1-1,CASSLGDRGFTEAFF,TGCGCCAGCAGCTTGGGTGACAGGGGTTTCACTGAAGCTTTCTTT
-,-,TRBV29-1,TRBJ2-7,CSVATRGSYEQYF,TGCAGCGTCGCCACGAGGGGCTCCTACGAGCAGTACTTC
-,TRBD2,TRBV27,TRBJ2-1,CASSGQREGPYNEQFF,TGTGCCAGCAGTGGTCAGCGGGAGGGTCCCTACAATGAGCAGTTCTTC
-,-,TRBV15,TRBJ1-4,CATSRQANEKLFF,TGTGCCACCAGCAGACAGGCTAATGAAAAACTGTTTTTT
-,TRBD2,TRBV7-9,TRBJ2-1,CASSLGLANEQFF,TGTGCCAGCAGCTTGGGACTAGCAAATGAGCAGTTCTTC
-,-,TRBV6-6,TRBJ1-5,CATFGGGNQPQHF,TGTGCCACCTTTGGGGGGGGCAATCAGCCCCAGCATTTT
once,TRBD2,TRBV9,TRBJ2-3,CASSVVSGGYTDTQYF,TGTGCCAGCAGCGTAGTTAGCGGGGGATACACAGATACGCAGTATTTT
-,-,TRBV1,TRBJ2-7,CTSSQDSPRLSYEQYF,TGCACCAGCAGCCAAGATTCGCCAAGGTTGAGCTACGAGCAGTACTTC
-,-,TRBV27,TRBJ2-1,CASSFGGRNNEQFF,TGTGCCAGCAGTTTTGGTGGGAGGAACAATGAGCAGTTCTTC
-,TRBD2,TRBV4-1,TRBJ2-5,CASSQDPSGGQETQYF,TGCGCCAGCAGCCAAGATCCTAGCGGAGGACAAGAGACCCAGTACTTC
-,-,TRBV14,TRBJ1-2,CASARGRIGYTF,TGTGCCAGCGCTCGGGGGCGCATTGGCTACACCTTC
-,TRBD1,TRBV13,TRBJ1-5,CASGTGTGNQPQHF,TGTGCCAGCGGAACCGGGACAGGCAATCAGCCCCAGCATTTT
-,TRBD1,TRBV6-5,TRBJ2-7,CASSTGTGYEQYF,TGTGCCAGCAGTACCGGGACAGGCTACGAGCAGTACTTC
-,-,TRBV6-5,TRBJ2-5,CASSPRTVFQETQYF,TGTGCCAGCAGTCCGAGGACAGTTTTCCAAGAGACCCAGTACTTC
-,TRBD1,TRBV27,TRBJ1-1,CASSQDRVGVGNTEAFF,TGTGCCAGCAGTCAGGACAGGGTAGGTGTTGGGAACACTGAAGCTTTCTTT
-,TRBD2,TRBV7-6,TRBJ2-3,CASSSTLAGGPDTQYF,TGTGCCAGCAGCTCGACACTAGCGGGGGGCCCAGATACGCAGTATTTT
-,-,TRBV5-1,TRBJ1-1,CASSLETDNTEAFF,TGCGCCAGCAGCTTGGAGACGGATAACACTGAAGCTTTCTTT
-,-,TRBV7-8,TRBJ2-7,CASSLDYGTPYEQYF,TGTGCCAGCAGCTTAGACTACGGGACGCCTTACGAGCAGTACTTC
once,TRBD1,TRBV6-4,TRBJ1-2,CASSDPRDRAGYTF,TGTGCCAGCAGCGACCCCCGGGACAGGGCTGGCTACACCTTC
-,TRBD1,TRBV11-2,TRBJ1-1,CASSSTGEAEAFF,TGTGCCAGCAGCTCTACAGGGGAGGCTGAAGCTTTCTTT
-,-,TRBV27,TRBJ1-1,CASSSGGSNTEAFF,TGTGCCAGCAGTTCGGGGGGTTCGAACACTGAAGCTTTCTTT
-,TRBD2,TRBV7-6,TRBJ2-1,CASSPRSSGSLDNEQFF,TGTGCCAGCAGCCCGAGATCTAGCGGGAGTTTGGACAATGAGCAGTTCTTC
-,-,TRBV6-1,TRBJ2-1,CASVIINEQFF,TGTGCCAGCGTAATAATTAATGAGCAGTTCTTC
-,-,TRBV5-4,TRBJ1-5,CASSKGNQPQHF,TGTGCCAGCAGCAAGGGGAATCAGCCCCAGCATTTT
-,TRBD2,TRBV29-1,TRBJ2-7,CSSLGGEEGYEQYF,TGCAGTTCCCTGGGGGGGGAGGAGGGCTACGAGCAGTACTTC
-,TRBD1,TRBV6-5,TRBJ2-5,CASSKGQQETQYF,TGTGCCAGCAGTAAGGGACAGCAAGAGACCCAGTACTTC
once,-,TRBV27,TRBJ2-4,CASSLSGQGGVRNIQYF,TGTGCCAGCAGTTTATCGGGCCAGGGTGGGGTTCGAAACATTCAGTACTTC
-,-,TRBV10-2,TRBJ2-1,CASRGAVKVNEQFF,TGCGCCAGCAGGGGCGCCGTAAAAGTCAATGAGCAGTTCTTC
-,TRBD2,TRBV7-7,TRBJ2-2,CASSLIEAGGVTGELFF,TGTGCCAGCAGCTTAATCGAGGCGGGAGGGGTTACCGGGGAGCTGTTTTTT
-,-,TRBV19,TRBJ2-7,CASSTRDGSYEQYF,TGTGCCAGTAGTACCCGGGACGGTTCCTACGAGCAGTACTTC
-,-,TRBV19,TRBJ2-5,CASSIRFAGYQETQYF,TGTGCCAGTAGTATAAGGTTTGCAGGCTACCAAGAGACCCAGTACTTC
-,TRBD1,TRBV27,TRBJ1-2,CASSLGTGPVYGYTF,TGTGCCAGCAGTTTAGGGACAGGGCCTGTCTATGGCTACACCTTC
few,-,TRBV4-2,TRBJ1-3,CASSPGLGTGNTIYF,TGTGCCAGCAGCCCAGGTTTAGGAACTGGAAACACCATATATTTT
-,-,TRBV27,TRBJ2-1,CASSTGPSYNEQFF,TGTGCCAGCAGCACAGGTCCTTCATACAATGAGCAGTTCTTC
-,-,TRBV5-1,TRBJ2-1,CASSQATKFYNEQFF,TGCGCCAGCAGCCAAGCTACGAAATTCTACAATGAGCAGTTCTTC
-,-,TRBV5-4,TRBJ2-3,CATIGKLTDTQYF,TGTGCAACCATCGGGAAACTCACAGATACGCAGTATTTT
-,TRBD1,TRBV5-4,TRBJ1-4,CASSFLTVPGQENNEKLFF,TGTGCCAGCAGCTTCTTAACCGTCCCGGGACAGGAAAATAATGAAAAACTGTTTTTT
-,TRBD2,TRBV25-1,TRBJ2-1,CASERETYNEQFF,TGTGCCAGCGAGCGGGAGACGTACAATGAGCAGTTCTTC
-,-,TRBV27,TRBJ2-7,CASSHALSYEQYF,TGTGCCAGCAGTCACGCCCTGAGCTACGAGCAGTACTTC
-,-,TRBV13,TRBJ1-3,CASTLRGAGNTIYF,TGTGCCAGCACCCTTAGGGGGGCTGGAAACACCATATATTTT
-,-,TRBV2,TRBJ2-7,CASKLRAGDSYEQYF,TGTGCCAGCAAATTGCGAGCGGGTGATTCCTACGAGCAGTACTTC
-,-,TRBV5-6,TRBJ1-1,CASSNSNTEAFF,TGTGCCAGCAGCAATTCGAACACTGAAGCTTTCTTT
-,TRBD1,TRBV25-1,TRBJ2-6,CASRGTALTGANVLTF,TGTGCCAGCAGGGGGACAGCCTTAACTGGGGCCAACGTCCTGACTTTC
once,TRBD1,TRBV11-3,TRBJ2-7,CASSNTGDYEQYF,TGTGCCAGCAGCAACACAGGGGATTACGAGCAGTACTTC
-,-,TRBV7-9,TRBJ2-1,CASSSRGNEQFF,TGTGCCAGCAGCTCAAGAGGGAATGAGCAGTTCTTC